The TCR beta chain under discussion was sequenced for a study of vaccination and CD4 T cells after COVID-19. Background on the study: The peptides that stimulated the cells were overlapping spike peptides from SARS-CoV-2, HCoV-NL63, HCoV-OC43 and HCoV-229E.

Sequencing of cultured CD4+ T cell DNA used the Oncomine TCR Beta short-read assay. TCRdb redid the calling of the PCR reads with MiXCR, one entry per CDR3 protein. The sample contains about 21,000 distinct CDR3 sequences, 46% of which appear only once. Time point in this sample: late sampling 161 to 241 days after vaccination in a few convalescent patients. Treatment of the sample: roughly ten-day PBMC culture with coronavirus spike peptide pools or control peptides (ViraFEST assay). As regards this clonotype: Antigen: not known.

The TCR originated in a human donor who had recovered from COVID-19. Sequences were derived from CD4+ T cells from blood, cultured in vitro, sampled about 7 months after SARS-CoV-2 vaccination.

CDR3 region: CASSSNTGGVTEAFF. The CDR3 DNA sequence: TGTGCCAGCAGCTCCAATACAGGGGGGGTCACTGAAGCTTTCTTT. The J gene is TRBJ1-1, the V gene TRBV7-9; TRBD1 aligns across 8 bases. Germline-derived CDR1 and CDR2 are SEHNR and FQNEAQ (reference sequence). The junction had 8 bases not matched to a gene; V was cut back by 4 bases and J by 4 bases. The CDR3 has 15 amino acids.